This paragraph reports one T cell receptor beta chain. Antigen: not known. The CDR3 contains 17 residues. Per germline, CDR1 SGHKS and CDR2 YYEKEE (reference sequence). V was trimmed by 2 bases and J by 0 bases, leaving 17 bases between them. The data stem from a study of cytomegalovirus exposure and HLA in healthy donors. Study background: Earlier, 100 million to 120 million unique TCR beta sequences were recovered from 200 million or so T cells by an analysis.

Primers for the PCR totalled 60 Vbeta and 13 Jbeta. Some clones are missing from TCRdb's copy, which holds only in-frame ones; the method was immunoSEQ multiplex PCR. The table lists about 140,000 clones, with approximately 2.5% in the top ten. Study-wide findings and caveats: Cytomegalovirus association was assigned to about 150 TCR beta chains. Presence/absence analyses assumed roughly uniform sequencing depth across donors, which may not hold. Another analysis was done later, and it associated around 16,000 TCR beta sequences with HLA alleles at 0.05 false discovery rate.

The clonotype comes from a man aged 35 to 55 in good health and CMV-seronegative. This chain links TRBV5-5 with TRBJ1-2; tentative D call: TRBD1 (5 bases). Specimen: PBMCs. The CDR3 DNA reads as TGTGCCAGCAGCTTTGGGTCTTCGACAGCCTCTAACTATGGCTACACCTTC. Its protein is CASSFGSSTASNYGYTF.